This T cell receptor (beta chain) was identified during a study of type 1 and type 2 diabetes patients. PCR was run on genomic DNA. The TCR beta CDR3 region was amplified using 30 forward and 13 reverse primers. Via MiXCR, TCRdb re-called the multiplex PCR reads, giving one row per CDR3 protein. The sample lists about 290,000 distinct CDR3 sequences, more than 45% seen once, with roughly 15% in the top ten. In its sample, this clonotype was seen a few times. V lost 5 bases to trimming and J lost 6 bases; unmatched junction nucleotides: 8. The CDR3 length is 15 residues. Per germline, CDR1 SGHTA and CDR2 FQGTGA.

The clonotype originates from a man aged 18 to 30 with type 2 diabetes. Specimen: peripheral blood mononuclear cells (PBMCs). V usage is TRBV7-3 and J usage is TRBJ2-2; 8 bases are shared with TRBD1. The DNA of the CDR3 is TGTGCCAGCAGCAATGACAGGGGTATTGCCGGGGAGCTGTTTTTT. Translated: CASSNDRGIAGELFF.